This T cell receptor beta chain emerged from a study of memory CD4+ T cells and cytomegalovirus serostatus. Looking at the study overall: Of the healthy Belgian adults, under 10 were CMV seropositive and 20 to 30 seronegative.

Whole-study findings and limits: A US-trained random forest predicted CMV serostatus with median AUC around 0.91.

This clone was seen once. What it binds is not known. The sort gate was single viable CD3+CD4+CD8-CD45RO+ cells for memory CD4+ T cells. CD4+ T cells were isolated by positive magnetic selection. Authors' methods: After removing out-of-frame reads, 2 million to 2.5 million distinct TCRbeta sequences remained. The assay was immunoSEQ multiplex PCR, and TCRdb's table has in-frame clones only and misses some. That table is the source of V, J and clone size, and D and trimming were worked out from the DNA. The table includes about 96,000 clones, 80% detected once. Material for sequencing was memory CD4+ T cells from blood. The source is an adult in good health and CMV-seropositive.

The chain's CDR3 is CSAGTTNEKLFF. CDR3 coding DNA: TGCAGCGCCGGGACAACTAATGAAAAACTGTTTTTT. This rearrangement joins TRBV29-1 to TRBJ1-4, with D hard to call. V lost 7 bases and J lost 0, with 6 bases in between. Germline CDR1 reads SQVTM; CDR2 reads ANQGSEA. This CDR3 has 12 residues. Full variable domain (rest looked up from reference TRBV29-1 and TRBJ1-4): SAVISQKPSRDICQRGTSLTIQCQVDSQVTMMFWYRQQPGQSLTLIATANQGSEATYESGFVIDKFPISRPNLTFSTLTVSNMSPEDSSIYLCSAGTTNEKLFFGSGTQLSVL.